Listed here are 26 T cell receptor beta chains from one sample, sequenced in a study of cytomegalovirus exposure and HLA in healthy donors. 60 Vbeta and 13 Jbeta primers were used in PCR. Generated by immunoSEQ multiplex PCR, the TCRdb table keeps only in-frame clones and is missing some. The sample lists about 140,000 clones; more than 75% were seen once. Specimen: PBMCs. These receptors were taken from a man between 18 and 29 years old in good health and CMV-seropositive.

This clone was counted a single time. J is TRBJ1-1 and V is TRBV6-1; D uncertain. Trimming removed 1 base at V and 6 bases at J, with 6 bases between. Germline CDR1 and CDR2: MNHNS and SASEGT. The CDR3 spans 12 residues. CDR3 loop: CASSEDSPEAFF. The CDR3 DNA reads as TGTGCCAGCAGTGAAGACAGCCCTGAAGCTTTCTTT.

The V call is TRBV5-6, the J call TRBJ1-1; TRBD1 is a possible D gene (6 bases). Germline CDR1 and CDR2: SGHDT and YYEEEE. V lost 6 bases, J lost 1 base, and 22 bases lay in between. The CDR3 consists of 17 residues. This CDR3 reads CASTTISADRRNTEAFF. The DNA for the CDR3 is TGTGCCAGCACTACTATATCGGCCGACAGGCGGAACACTGAAGCTTTCTTT.

This rearrangement joins TRBV9 to TRBJ2-7; the match to TRBD2 covers 10 bases. The germline CDR1 and CDR2 sequences are SGDLS and YYNGEE. Unmatched junction bases numbered 8, after V lost 4 bases and J lost 4 bases. The CDR3 is made up of 15 amino acids. The CDR3 is CASSPRGTSDYEQYF. CDR3 DNA: TGTGCCAGCAGCCCCAGGGGGACTAGCGATTACGAGCAGTACTTC.

The chain has TRBV6-1 and TRBJ1-5, with D perhaps TRBD1 (5 bases). The ends were cut back, 3 bases at V and 3 bases at J, with 12 bases in the middle. The germline gives CDR1 MNHNS, CDR2 SASEGT. The CDR3 sequence is 15 residues long. Written as DNA, the CDR3 is TGTGCCAGCAGTGAGGGAGGGGCCATCAATCAGCCCCAGCATTTT. Its protein product is CASSEGGAINQPQHF.

The CDR3: CASSAGGQENTGELFF. The CDR3 DNA is TGTGCCAGCAGTGCGGGAGGACAGGAGAACACCGGGGAGCTGTTTTTT. The chain couples TRBV9 to TRBJ2-2; weak D call: TRBD2 (8 bases). Germline values: CDR1 SGDLS, CDR2 YYNGEE. The CDR3 extends over 16 amino acids. With 5 bases removed from V and 1 base from J, the gap between germline ends came to 15 bases.

This sequence joins TRBV6-5 and TRBJ2-1, with no clear D. This CDR3 comprises 11 residues. Trimming left V 4 bases short and J 6 bases short, with 4 bases between. Germline V gene sequence: CDR1 MNHEY, CDR2 SVGAGI. The CDR3: CASSSINEQFF. In nucleotides, the CDR3 is TGTGCCAGCAGTTCCATCAATGAGCAGTTCTTC.

CDR3: CASSSPLLAMPQYF. The CDR3 region has the DNA TGTGCCAGCAGCTCACCCCTCCTAGCAATGCCGCAGTATTTT. The chain links TRBV6-5 to TRBJ2-3; tentative D call: TRBD2 (5 bases). The germline gives CDR1 MNHEY, CDR2 SVGAGI. With 6 bases removed from V and 10 bases from J, the gap between germline ends came to 20 bases. The CDR3 length is 14 residues.

This sequence joins TRBV28 and TRBJ2-3; possible D gene TRBD2, 7 bases. The CDR3 loop spans 13 amino acids. V was clipped by 6 bases and J by 5 bases, with 12 bases between them. Germline V lookup: CDR1 MDHEN, CDR2 SYDVKM. CDR3 sequence (DNA): TGTGCCAGCAGGGGGGCGGGAGTAGATACGCAGTATTTT. Translated: CASRGAGVDTQYF. The complete variable domain, with remaining parts taken from reference TRBV28 and TRBJ2-3, reads DVKVTQSSRYLVKRTGEKVFLECVQDMDHENMFWYRQDPGLGLRLIYFSYDVKMKEKGDIPEGYSVSREKKERFSLILESASTNQTSMYLCASRGAGVDTQYFGPGTRLTVL.

The chain has TRBV6-1 and TRBJ2-7; 8 bases map to TRBD1. This CDR3 contains 15 residues. The germline gives CDR1 MNHNS, CDR2 SASEGT. Trimming took 6 bases from V and 4 from J; bases not matched to a gene: 11. The CDR3 region has the DNA TGTGCCAGCAGGGATCCGGGACAGGCAAGGTACGAGCAGTACTTC. It codes for CASRDPGQARYEQYF.

The chain recombines TRBV6-5 with TRBJ2-2; D is unclear. Trimming cost V 6 bases and J 0 bases, with 11 bases left between them. The CDR3 sequence is 15 residues long. Germline V gives CDR1 MNHEY, CDR2 SVGAGI. CDR3 nucleotides: TGTGCCAGCAGCCTCTCCCTCTCGAACACCGGGGAGCTGTTTTTT. The encoded protein is CASSLSLSNTGELFF.

The rearrangement joins TRBV7-2 to TRBJ2-2; the match to TRBD2 covers 13 bases. Germline trimming cut 6 bases from V and 2 bases from J; bases unmatched to any gene: 6. The CDR3 loop spans 17 amino acids. Germline V gene data show CDR1 as SGHTA and CDR2 as FQGNSA. CDR3 in amino acids: CASSSGLAGLNTGELFF. CDR3 in DNA: TGTGCCAGCAGTTCGGGACTAGCGGGACTAAACACCGGGGAGCTGTTTTTT. The full variable domain, its missing parts supplied by reference TRBV7-2 and TRBJ2-2, is GAGVSQSPSNKVTEKGKDVELRCDPISGHTALYWYRQSLGQGLEFLIYFQGNSAPDKSGLPSDRFSAERTGGSVSTLTIQRTQQEDSAVYLCASSSGLAGLNTGELFFGEGSRLTVL.

This sequence joins TRBV18 and TRBJ2-7; 8 bases are shared with TRBD2. V was pared by 6 bases and J by 6 bases, with 13 bases of the junction left unmatched. The CDR3 spans 15 residues. CDR1 KGHSH and CDR2 LQKENI come from the germline V gene. The CDR3 DNA follows: TGTGCCAGCTCGGAAAGCTCGGGAGGGATGGGCGAGCAGTACTTC. It translates to CASSESSGGMGEQYF. The full variable domain, rest sourced from reference TRBV18 and TRBJ2-7, is NAGVMQNPRHLVRRRGQEARLRCSPMKGHSHVYWYRQLPEEGLKFMVYLQKENIIDESGMPKERFSAEFPKEGPSILRIQQVVRGDSAAYFCASSESSGGMGEQYFGPGTRLTVT.

The chain joins TRBV15 to TRBJ2-7, with a possible D match to TRBD2 (5 bases). The germline gives CDR1 LNHNV, CDR2 YYDKDF (reference sequence). Trimming shortened V by 5 bases and J by 3 bases, and 8 bases separated the two germline ends. The CDR3 is made up of 12 amino acids. CDR3 sequence (DNA): TGTGCCACCAGCTCACGGGGCTACGAGCAGTACTTC. It specifies CATSSRGYEQYF.

The chain combines TRBV7-8 with TRBJ2-5; TRBD2 agrees at 10 bases. The J call may be in error: the DNA end matches TRBJ2-7 better. CDR1 SGHVS and CDR2 FQNEAQ come from the germline V gene. The CDR3 runs to 15 residues. The CDR3 DNA is TGTGCCAGCAGCCAAACTAGCGGGGAACCCTACGAGCAGTACTTC. Translated, it gives CASSQTSGEPYEQYF.

The V gene is TRBV5-6, the J gene TRBJ2-5; 7 nucleotides align to TRBD1. The ends lost 5 bases at V and 4 bases at J; junction bases unmatched: 20. The germline gives CDR1 SGHDT, CDR2 YYEEEE. The CDR3 covers 18 residues. CDR3 amino acids: CASSFPPGQLNGGETQYF. The CDR3 DNA reads TGTGCCAGCAGTTTTCCCCCGGGACAGCTTAACGGTGGAGAGACCCAGTACTTC.

This clone was observed a handful of times. This chain links TRBV25-1 with TRBJ2-7; tentatively, D is TRBD1 (7 bases). Germline V gene lookup returns CDR1 MGHDK and CDR2 SYGVNS. Trimming stripped 3 bases from V and 6 bases from J, with 15 bases between. The CDR3 runs to 14 residues. CDR3 region: CASSDDRDWGEQYF. Here the CDR3 DNA reads TGTGCCAGCAGTGATGACAGGGACTGGGGCGAGCAGTACTTC.

The CDR3 region has the DNA TGTGCCAGCAGCCGACGGGACGGAGGGCATGAAGCTTTCTTT. Amino acids: CASSRRDGGHEAFF. The rearrangement links TRBV5-6 to TRBJ1-1; possibly TRBD1 for D (5 bases). Trimming removed 4 bases at V and 7 bases at J, with 17 bases between. The CDR3 contains 14 residues. The V gene's germline CDR1 is SGHDT and CDR2 YYEEEE.

Details on this clone: This CDR3 is also generated by other DNA sequences in the sample. V gene TRBV6-5 combines with J gene TRBJ2-7; TRBD2 aligns across 10 bases. The trim removed 2 bases at V and 7 bases at J, leaving 8 bases unmatched. Germline V gene lookup returns CDR1 MNHEY and CDR2 SVGAGI. The CDR3 spans 15 residues. Here the CDR3 reads CASSYGLAGVGEQYF. The CDR3 DNA follows: TGTGCCAGCAGTTACGGTCTAGCGGGAGTAGGGGAGCAGTACTTC.

This chain uses TRBV6-1 with TRBJ1-1, with unresolved D. The CDR3 length is 15 residues. Germline V CDR1 and CDR2: MNHNS, SASEGT. V lost 6 bases and J lost 4, with 18 bases in between. The CDR3 region is CASRGRREVGTEAFF. The DNA for the CDR3 is TGTGCCAGCAGAGGGCGAAGGGAGGTGGGCACTGAAGCTTTCTTT.

This clone appeared once. The gene calls are TRBV5-6 and TRBJ2-7; 7 bases match TRBD2. The CDR3 has 15 amino acids. V was clipped by 0 bases and J by 6 bases; unmatched bases: 9. Germline lookup yields CDR1 SGHDT and CDR2 YYEEEE. Here the CDR3 DNA reads TGTGCCAGCAGCTTGGGCGGCGGGGGAATCGGCGAGCAGTACTTC. Amino acids: CASSLGGGGIGEQYF.

This clone was seen more than once but under ten times. The chain uses TRBV9 and TRBJ1-1, with 11 bases fitting TRBD1. The junction had 3 bases not matched to a gene; V was cut back by 0 bases and J by 5 bases. This CDR3 is 15 amino acids long. The germline gives CDR1 SGDLS, CDR2 YYNGEE. CDR3 loop: CASSVARDRGTEAFF. The CDR3 DNA sequence: TGTGCCAGCAGCGTAGCCCGGGACAGGGGGACTGAAGCTTTCTTT.

The chain is built from TRBV18 and TRBJ2-1; D gene ambiguous. Germline V gene sequence: CDR1 KGHSH, CDR2 LQKENI. Trimming shortened V by 2 bases and J by 8 bases, and 10 bases separated the two germline ends. The CDR3 contains 13 residues. CDR3 coding DNA: TGTGCCAGCTCACCATCCGCGTTTTATGAGCAGTTCTTC. It encodes CASSPSAFYEQFF.

The chain uses TRBV28 and TRBJ2-6; D call uncertain. The ends were cut back, 2 bases at V and 0 bases at J, with 11 bases in the middle. The CDR3 covers 17 residues. The germline V gene has CDR1 MDHEN and CDR2 SYDVKM. As DNA, the CDR3 is TGTGCCAGCAGTTTAGGTGGCTTCAGCTCTGGGGCCAACGTCCTGACTTTC. This sequence encodes CASSLGGFSSGANVLTF.

A remark on this clone: One junction end disagrees with the germline gene, perhaps due to a read error. The sample contains more than one DNA sequence encoding this CDR3. The chain combines TRBV18 with TRBJ2-3; 7 bases are a match to TRBD2. The germline gives CDR1 KGHSH, CDR2 LQKENI. The CDR3 consists of 16 residues. CDR3 sequence: CASSRDPGTTGYTQYF. The CDR3 DNA reads as TGTGCCAGCTCAAGGGACCCTGGGACTACCGGTTATACGCAGTACTTT.

This chain links TRBV27 with TRBJ2-1, with D possibly TRBD1 on 6 matching bases. Germline lookup yields CDR1 MNHEY and CDR2 SMNVEV (reference sequence). V was trimmed by 7 bases and J by 10 bases, leaving 14 bases between them. The length of the CDR3 is 12 residues. As DNA, the CDR3 is TGTGCCAGCACTGGACAGTCAGACGAGCAGTTCTTC. Its translation: CASTGQSDEQFF.

The genes are TRBV6-1 and TRBJ2-5; the D is unclear. The CDR3 totals 15 residues. Trimming stripped 5 bases from V and 4 bases from J, with 17 bases between. Germline V gene sequence: CDR1 MNHNS, CDR2 SASEGT. In nucleotides, the CDR3 is TGTGCCAGCAGTAGACCCAGGTCCTTTCCAGAGACCCAGTACTTC. Amino acids: CASSRPRSFPETQYF.